This record concerns one T cell receptor beta chain sequence. Its cognate antigen is unknown. The TCR beta CDR3 regions underwent amplification from RNA transcripts. First-round RT-PCR employed HTBI primers, with a second-round multiplex PCR after it. TCRdb recomputed calls from the multiplex PCR reads with MiXCR, one row per CDR3 protein. The table records almost 750,000 distinct CDR3 sequences, roughly 40% of them present only once. Other autoimmune diseases, uncontrolled infections, pregnancy or lactation excluded patients from enrollment. Diagnostic conclusions were grounded in clinical symptoms, serum thyroxine, TRAb, thyroid ultrasound and orbital computed tomography. The sample originates from a study of Graves' ophthalmopathy and Graves' hyperthyroidism. Study in general: Untreated patients at initial diagnosis provided peripheral blood. Whole-study results and caveats: The majority of expanded thyroid clonotypes above 0.001 frequency also occurred in blood.

The CDR3 has 15 residues. The germline V gene encodes CDR1 SGHTA and CDR2 FQGNSA. V gave up 2 bases and J gave up 6 bases; unmatched junction bases: 7. Sample: peripheral blood. This receptor was obtained from an adult man with Graves' ophthalmopathy. The chain links TRBV7-2 to TRBJ1-2; 9 bases map to TRBD1. CDR3 in amino acids: CASSLLMGQGHGYTF. In nucleotides, the CDR3 is TGTGCCAGCAGCTTATTGATGGGACAGGGACATGGCTACACCTTC.